The 14 T cell receptor beta chains reported below all come from one sample, sequenced in a study of blood T cell repertoires in COVID-19. Measured with immunoSEQ multiplex PCR; TCRdb has only the in-frame clones, and not every one. The sample contains approximately 400,000 clones, 80% to 90% of which appear only once. Sequences were obtained from PBMCs or T cells enriched from blood (not recorded which). These receptors were obtained from a man aged 25 to 40 who had recovered from COVID-19.

This clone was observed once. The rearrangement links TRBV25-1 to TRBJ1-2, with no clear D. CDR1 is MGHDK, CDR2 SYGVNS, per germline. V gave up 4 bases and J gave up 1 base, with 7 bases separating them. This CDR3 comprises 13 residues. The CDR3 coding sequence is TGTGCCAGCAGTGTTGGGAGTAACTATGGCTACACCTTC. Its translation is CASSVGSNYGYTF.

A single count supports this clone. The chain uses TRBV6-5 and TRBJ1-4; 8 bases line up with TRBD1. This CDR3 contains 14 residues. Germline CDR1 is MNHEY and CDR2 is SVGAGI. The V and J ends lost 6 bases and 7 bases, in that order; junction bases with no gene match: 7. The CDR3 loop reads CASRGTTGAEKLFF. The CDR3 region has the DNA TGTGCCAGCAGGGGTACGACAGGGGCTGAAAAACTGTTTTTT.

V usage is TRBV19 and J usage is TRBJ1-6, with D unresolved. Per the germline V gene, CDR1 is LNHDA and CDR2 is SQIVND (reference sequence). The length of the CDR3 is 13 residues. The ends were cut back, 5 bases at V and 8 bases at J, with 10 bases in the middle. CDR3 bases: TGTGCCAGTAGTCTCACTCTAGATTCACCCCTCCACTTT. Residues: CASSLTLDSPLHF.

This clone has just a few counts. V usage is TRBV7-2 and J usage is TRBJ2-1; D remains ambiguous. CDR1 and CDR2 from the germline V gene are SGHTA and FQGNSA. Between the trimmed V and J ends, which lost 4 bases and 5 bases, there was a span of 12 bases. The CDR3 covers 14 residues. The CDR3 reads CASSSPSGNNEQFF. CDR3 sequence (DNA): TGTGCCAGCAGCTCCCCTTCGGGTAACAATGAGCAGTTCTTC.

The chain uses TRBV27 and TRBJ2-1; 10 nucleotides line up with TRBD1. Germline-derived CDR1 and CDR2 are MNHEY and SMNVEV (reference sequence). With 6 bases clipped from V and 5 bases from J, the junction kept 1 base outside the gene matches. CDR3 length: 13 residues. The CDR3 protein is CASSGQGDNEQFF. In nucleotides, the CDR3 is TGTGCCAGCAGCGGACAGGGGGACAATGAGCAGTTCTTC.

This chain connects TRBV5-1 to TRBJ1-4, with 10 bases aligning to TRBD1. Germline V lookup: CDR1 SGHRS, CDR2 YFSETQ. The CDR3 length is 16 residues. V lost 2 bases and J lost 1; bases outside the gene matches: 2. In DNA, the CDR3 is TGCGCCAGCAGCTTCGGGACAGGGGTAACTAATGAAAAACTGTTTTTT. Encoded protein: CASSFGTGVTNEKLFF.

This clone was seen only once. In nucleotides, the CDR3 is TGTGCCAGCAGCCACTCCGGGGTCACTCAGCCCCAGCATTTT. It specifies CASSHSGVTQPQHF. The J gene is TRBJ1-5, the V gene TRBV3-1 (or the pseudogene TRBV3-2); D unclear. V was clipped by 3 bases and J by 6 bases, with 12 bases between them. CDR3 length equals 14 residues. Germline-derived CDR1 and CDR2 are LGHDT and YNNKEL (reference sequence).

The chain uses TRBV5-4 and TRBJ1-1, with unresolved D. The CDR3 has 14 residues. Looked up from germline, CDR1 is SGHNT and CDR2 is YYREEE (reference sequence). V was pared by 3 bases and J by 4 bases, with 13 bases between. CDR3 sequence reads: CASSSSLLATEAFF. As DNA, the CDR3 is TGTGCCAGCAGCTCATCCCTTTTGGCCACTGAAGCTTTCTTT.

The chain joins TRBV20-1 to TRBJ1-5; D remains unclear. V lost 3 bases to trimming and J lost 7 bases, with 10 bases between them. Germline loops: CDR1 DFQATT, CDR2 SNEGSKA (reference sequence). The CDR3 sequence is 12 residues long. The CDR3 region is CSASPSLQPQHF. The CDR3 DNA reads TGCAGTGCTAGTCCGTCCCTCCAGCCCCAGCATTTT.

The chain employs TRBV28 and TRBJ1-2, with 9 bases aligning to TRBD1. The CDR3 is made up of 14 amino acids. CDR1 is MDHEN and CDR2 is SYDVKM in the germline V gene. Unmatched junction bases numbered 3, after V lost 4 bases and J lost 3 bases. The CDR3 here is CASSSGQGYYGYTF. The CDR3 DNA is TGTGCCAGCAGTTCCGGACAGGGGTACTATGGCTACACCTTC.

Only one count was recorded for this clone. V gene TRBV7-9 combines with J gene TRBJ2-5, with 10 bases fitting TRBD1. This CDR3 region has 14 residues. Per germline, CDR1 SEHNR and CDR2 FQNEAQ (reference sequence). V dropped 5 bases and J dropped 5; count of bases not matched to a gene: 5. In nucleotides, the CDR3 is TGTGCCAGCAGCCCAGGGACAGGGGCTGAGACCCAGTACTTC. The encoded protein is CASSPGTGAETQYF. Complete variable domain (other parts from reference TRBV7-9 and TRBJ2-5): DTGVSQNPRHKITKRGQNVTFRCDPISEHNRLYWYRQTLGQGPEFLTYFQNEAQLEKSRLLSDRFSAERPKGSFSTLEIQRTEQGDSAMYLCASSPGTGAETQYFGPGTRLLVL.

This clone was picked up one time. The V call is TRBV29-1, the J call TRBJ2-7; TRBD1 matches 8 bases. CDR1 and CDR2 (germline): SQVTM, ANQGSEA. The junction had 4 bases not matched to a gene; V was cut back by 4 bases and J by 2 bases. The length of the CDR3 is 13 residues. CDR3 sequence reads: CSVGGQATYEQYF. The CDR3 DNA is TGCAGCGTTGGGGGACAGGCGACCTACGAGCAGTACTTC.

The rearrangement joins TRBV24-1 to TRBJ2-1; 8 bases map to TRBD1. The germline gives CDR1 KGHDR, CDR2 SFDVKD. Losses at the gene ends were 5 bases for V and 7 bases for J; bases not matched to a gene: 6. This CDR3 has 14 amino acids. CDR3 sequence reads: CATSGSGGLNEQFF. CDR3 coding DNA: TGTGCCACCAGTGGGTCAGGGGGCTTAAATGAGCAGTTCTTC.

This clone was observed a few times. The gene calls are TRBV5-1 and TRBJ1-2; a weak D match, TRBD1 (6 bases). With 4 bases removed from V and 5 bases from J, the gap between germline ends came to 12 bases. Germline V CDR1 and CDR2: SGHRS, YFSETQ. The CDR3 extends over 13 amino acids. The CDR3 DNA is TGCGCCAGCAGCCCGGACAGTTATTATGGCTACACCTTC. Protein: CASSPDSYYGYTF. The full variable domain, in which reference TRBV5-1 and TRBJ1-2 provide the parts outside the CDR3, is KAGVTQTPRYLIKTRGQQVTLSCSPISGHRSVSWYQQTPGQGLQFLFEYFSETQRNKGNFPGRFSGRQFSNSRSEMNVSTLELGDSALYLCASSPDSYYGYTFGSGTRLTVV.